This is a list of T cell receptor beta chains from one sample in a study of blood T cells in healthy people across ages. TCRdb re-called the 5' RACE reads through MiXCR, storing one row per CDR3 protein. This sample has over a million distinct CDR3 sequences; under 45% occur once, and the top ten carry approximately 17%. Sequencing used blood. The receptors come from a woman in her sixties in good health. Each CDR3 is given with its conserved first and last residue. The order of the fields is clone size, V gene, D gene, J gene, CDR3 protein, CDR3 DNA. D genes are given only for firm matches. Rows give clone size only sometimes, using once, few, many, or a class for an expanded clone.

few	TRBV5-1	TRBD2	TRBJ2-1	CASSQLLAGGYNEQFF	TGCGCCAGCAGCCAACTTCTAGCGGGAGGTTACAATGAGCAGTTCTTC
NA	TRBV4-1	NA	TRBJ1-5	CASSEDNQPQHF	TGCGCCAGCAGCGAAGATAATCAGCCCCAGCATTTT
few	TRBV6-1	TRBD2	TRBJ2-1	CASSRTGTSGWFEQFF	TGTGCCAGCAGTCGGACCGGGACTAGTGGTTGGTTTGAGCAGTTCTTC
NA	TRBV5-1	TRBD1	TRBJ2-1	CASSLGQGKYNEQFF	TGCGCCAGCAGCTTGGGACAGGGGAAGTACAATGAGCAGTTCTTC
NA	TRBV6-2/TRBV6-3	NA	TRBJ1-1	CASSYSRTAQGAFF	TGTGCCAGCAGTTACTCGCGGACGGCCCAGGGAGCTTTCTTT
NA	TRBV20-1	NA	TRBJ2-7	CSAREHRLDEQYF	TGCAGTGCTAGAGAGCACAGGTTGGACGAGCAGTACTTC
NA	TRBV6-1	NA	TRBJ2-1	CASSARLRYNEQFF	TGTGCCAGCAGTGCCCGTCTCCGTTACAATGAGCAGTTCTTC
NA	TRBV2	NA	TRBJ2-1	CASRARGAINEQFF	TGTGCCAGCAGGGCAAGGGGGGCAATCAATGAGCAGTTCTTC
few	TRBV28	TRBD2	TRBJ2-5	CASSRLAVNQETQYF	TGTGCCAGCAGTCGACTAGCGGTTAACCAAGAGACCCAGTACTTC
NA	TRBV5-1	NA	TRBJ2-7	CASSSGGSYYEQYF	TGCGCCAGCAGCTCTGGGGGCAGCTACTACGAGCAGTACTTC
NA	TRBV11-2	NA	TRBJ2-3	CASSLLGHTRYF	TGTGCCAGCAGCTTACTAGGGCATACGCGGTATTTT
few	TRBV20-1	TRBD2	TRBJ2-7	CSARTAGGPTYEQYF	TGCAGTGCTAGAACAGCGGGAGGGCCGACCTACGAGCAGTACTTC
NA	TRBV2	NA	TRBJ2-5	CASKEQGGEVGEQYF	TGTGCCAGCAAGGAACAGGGTGGGGAAGTGGGTGAGCAGTACTTC
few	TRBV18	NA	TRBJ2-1	CASSSDRNNEQFF	TGTGCCAGCTCATCGGACCGAAACAATGAGCAGTTCTTC
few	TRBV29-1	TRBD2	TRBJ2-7	CSVRTSIEYEQYF	TGCAGCGTCAGGACTAGCATAGAGTACGAGCAGTACTTC
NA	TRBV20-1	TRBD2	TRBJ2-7	CSAREDDYEQYF	TGCAGTGCGCGGGAGGACGACTACGAGCAGTACTTC
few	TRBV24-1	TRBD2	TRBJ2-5	CATSDWGQGLAGEETQYF	TGTGCCACCAGTGATTGGGGACAGGGACTAGCGGGCGAAGAGACCCAGTACTTC
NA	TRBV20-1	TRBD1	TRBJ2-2	CSPQGDTGELFF	TGCAGTCCACAGGGGGACACCGGGGAGCTGTTTTTT
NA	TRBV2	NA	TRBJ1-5	CASSGSGQPQHF	TGTGCCAGCAGTGGGTCGGGTCAGCCCCAGCATTTT
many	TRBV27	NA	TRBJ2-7	CASSPQGSSHEQYF	TGTGCCAGCAGTCCCCAGGGTAGTTCCCACGAGCAGTACTTC
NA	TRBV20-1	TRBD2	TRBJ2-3	CSARDVLATTDTQYF	TGCAGTGCTAGAGATGTACTAGCGACCACAGATACGCAGTATTTT
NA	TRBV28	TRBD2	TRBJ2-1	CASKGTSGRAGNEQFF	TGTGCCAGCAAAGGGACTAGCGGGAGGGCGGGTAATGAGCAGTTCTTC
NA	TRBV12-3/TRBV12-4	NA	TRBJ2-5	CASTIVVGPRETQYF	TGTGCCAGCACTATAGTTGTTGGCCCGAGGGAGACCCAGTACTTC
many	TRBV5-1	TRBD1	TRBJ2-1	CASSLDGTGISYNEQFF	TGCGCCAGCAGCTTGGACGGGACAGGGATTTCCTACAATGAGCAGTTCTTC
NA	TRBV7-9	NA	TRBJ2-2	CASTRADNTGELFF	TGTGCCAGCACCCGAGCGGATAACACCGGGGAGCTGTTTTTT